The 16 T cell receptor beta chains below were found in one sample sequenced in a study of Graves' ophthalmopathy and Graves' hyperthyroidism listed by TCRdb under 2018. The sample was run on an Illumina HiSeq 2000. For repertoire sequencing, TCR beta CDR3 regions were amplified from RNA transcripts. The first round was an RT-PCR using HTBI primers with the Qiagen OneStep RT-PCR kit, and this first round was followed by a second-round multiplex PCR, then size selection and purification. TCRdb cleaned the public reads at Q25 with fastp, built clones with MiXCR and kept in-frame beta chains. CDR3 protein sequences are deduplicated, and each keeps its most common genes and DNA. The sample table contains roughly 700,000 distinct CDR3 sequences; only one count was recorded for 40% of them. The top ten clones comprise about 40% of the sample. The sequencing sample was made of peripheral blood. The receptors stem from an adult man with Graves' ophthalmopathy.

The table lists this clonotype with a few counts. The chain couples TRBV6-5 to TRBJ1-1, with D unclear. CDR1 MNHEY and CDR2 SVGAGI come from the germline V gene. V was pared by 0 bases and J by 2 bases, with 7 bases between. This CDR3 region has 14 residues. DNA for the CDR3: TGTGCCAGCAGTTACTCGAAGGGTAACACTGAAGCTTTCTTT. Its protein product is CASSYSKGNTEAFF.

Comment on this clonotype: With a much larger clone just one base away, this may be a read error. The chain employs TRBV25-1 and TRBJ1-1; 7 nucleotides line up with TRBD1. The CDR3 consists of 16 residues. The V gene end was trimmed by 4 bases and the J gene end by 0 bases; junction bases not matched to a gene: 8. Germline CDR1 and CDR2: MGHDK and SYGVNS. DNA of the CDR3: TGTGCCAGCAGTGGTAGTGCCGGGACAGTGAACACTGAAGCTTTCTTT. This gives the protein CASSGSAGTVNTEAFF.

This clonotype appeared many times. This rearrangement joins TRBV2 to TRBJ1-2; D is undetermined. V was trimmed by 5 bases and J by 2 bases, leaving 15 bases between them. CDR1 and CDR2 (germline): SNHLY, FYNNEI. The CDR3 runs 15 residues. The CDR3 spells CASSQILAGNYGYTF. Here the CDR3 DNA reads TGTGCCAGCAGTCAAATACTAGCGGGAAACTATGGCTACACCTTC. The full variable domain, completed using reference TRBV2 and TRBJ1-2, is EPEVTQTPSHQVTQMGQEVILRCVPISNHLYFYWYRQILGQKVEFLVSFYNNEISEKSEIFDDQFSVERPDGSNFTLKIRSTKLEDSAMYFCASSQILAGNYGYTFGSGTRLTVV.

In the case of this clonotype: A junction boundary mismatches the germline segment, possibly from a read error. V usage is TRBV25-1 and J usage is TRBJ1-1, with 8 positions matching TRBD1. The germline V gene encodes CDR1 MGHDK and CDR2 SYGVNS. The CDR3 contains 17 residues. The CDR3 loop reads CASSLFLSTGVTAEASF. The CDR3 nucleotides are TGTGCCAGCAGTTTATTCTTGTCGACAGGGGTTACGGCTGAAGCTTCCTTT.

With regard to this clonotype: Relative to the germline gene, one junction end is altered; a read error may explain this. This sequence joins TRBV24-1 and TRBJ1-1; D unclear. The CDR3 totals 13 residues. Per germline, CDR1 KGHDR and CDR2 SFDVKD. Here the CDR3 reads CASSVNRNTEAFF. In nucleotides, the CDR3 is TGTGCCAGCAGTGTAAACAGAAACACTGAAGCTTTCTTT.

V usage is TRBV20-1 and J usage is TRBJ1-1; TRBD1 might be the D (6 bases). With 6 bases removed from V and 8 bases from J, the gap between germline ends came to 16 bases. The CDR3 runs 12 residues. CDR1 and CDR2 from the germline V gene are DFQATT and SNEGSKA (reference sequence). In nucleotides, the CDR3 is TGCAGTGCCACCACAGGGAAGAGGGAAGCTTTCTTT. Translating gives CSATTGKREAFF.

This clonotype was seen a few times. Sequence at one end of the junction differs from germline and may be a read error. This chain links TRBV24-1 with TRBJ2-5, with TRBD1 matching 7 bases. This CDR3 region has 12 residues. Germline CDR1 KGHDR, CDR2 SFDVKD. For the CDR3, the DNA is TGTGCCACCAGTGACCAAGACAGGGTTCAGCACTTC. This encodes CATSDQDRVQHF.

This clonotype was picked up a small number of times. The chain is built from TRBV4-3 and TRBJ1-6; 12 bases align to TRBD1. Germline V lookup: CDR1 LGHNA, CDR2 YSLEER. The V gene end was trimmed by 4 bases and the J gene end by 7 bases; junction bases not matched to a gene: 5. CDR3 length: 16 amino acids. The CDR3 DNA sequence: TGCGCCAGCAGCCTACGGGACAGGGGGCGGAATTCACCCCTCCACTTT. It is translated as CASSLRDRGRNSPLHF.

This chain joins TRBV12-3 or TRBV12-4 and TRBJ2-5; the D gene is possibly TRBD1 (6 bases). Trimming removed 6 bases from V and 4 bases from J, with 15 bases in between. The CDR3 loop spans 14 amino acids. CDR3 region: CASRWGQGRETQYF. The CDR3 DNA reads as TGTGCCAGCAGGTGGGGGCAGGGGCGAGAGACCCAGTACTTC.

This clonotype was recorded at least ten times. This chain uses TRBV25-1 with TRBJ2-6; D not resolved. This CDR3 region has 13 residues. V lost 8 bases and J lost 0, with 5 bases in between. The germline V gene encodes CDR1 MGHDK and CDR2 SYGVNS. The CDR3 DNA reads as TGTGCCAGCCTTAGCTCTGGGGCCAACGTCCTGACTTTC. This encodes CASLSSGANVLTF.

CDR3 region: CSVGHIQHQETQYF. The CDR3, as DNA: TGCAGCGTCGGACACATCCAGCACCAAGAGACCCAGTACTTC. V and J are TRBV29-1 and TRBJ2-5, with D maybe TRBD1 (5 bases). V lost 6 bases and J 0 bases, leaving 14 bases between the germline ends. The germline V gene has CDR1 SQVTM and CDR2 ANQGSEA. CDR3 size: 14 residues.

Here the CDR3 DNA reads TGTGCCTGGAACCCGACCCACCGCACCGACTATGGCTACACCTTC. Translation gives CAWNPTHRTDYGYTF. V usage is TRBV7-3 and J usage is TRBJ1-2; D not certain. Germline V gene lookup returns CDR1 SGHTA and CDR2 FQGTGA. The CDR3 runs to 15 residues. The V and J ends lost 11 bases and 3 bases respectively, with 22 bases between them.

The CDR3 DNA follows: TGTGCCAGCGTTGACGTAGCGGGGAGAACCTACGAGCAGTACTTC. Its protein is CASVDVAGRTYEQYF. The genes are TRBV25-1 and TRBJ2-7; 8 nucleotides align to TRBD2. The CDR3 consists of 15 residues. Germline V gene sequence: CDR1 MGHDK, CDR2 SYGVNS. J was trimmed by 2 bases and V by 8 bases; bases with no gene match: 11.

The chain employs TRBV5-1 and TRBJ2-5; D is uncertain. The ends were cut back, 2 bases at V and 2 bases at J, with 10 bases in the middle. This CDR3 comprises 14 residues. From germline, CDR1 is SGHRS and CDR2 YFSETQ. This chain's CDR3 is CASSFSGLQETQYF. The CDR3 region has the DNA TGCGCCAGCAGCTTTTCGGGCCTTCAAGAGACCCAGTACTTC.

The rearrangement uses TRBV12-3 or TRBV12-4 and TRBJ2-7; 12 bases are shared with TRBD2. V was clipped by 4 bases and J by 6 bases; unmatched bases: 7. The CDR3 runs 15 residues. This CDR3 reads CASSSSGGVLIEQYF. The CDR3 bases are TGTGCCAGCAGTTCTAGCGGGGGGGTCCTAATCGAGCAGTACTTC.

V and J are TRBV6-5 and TRBJ1-2; D possibly corresponds to TRBD1 (6 bases). Trimming pared 8 bases from V and 4 bases from J, leaving 17 bases between. CDR1 is MNHEY and CDR2 is SVGAGI in the germline V gene. This CDR3 has 14 residues. The CDR3 DNA follows: TGTGCCAGCCTGGGGTCAGGGGATTCCTATGGCTACACCTTC. Translated: CASLGSGDSYGYTF.